This passage covers 28 T cell receptor beta chains from one sample sequenced in a study of cytomegalovirus exposure and HLA in healthy donors (dated by TCRdb to 2015 to 2018). The receptor library was made with the immunoSEQ multiplex PCR assay. For the multiplex PCR, a mixture combining 60 forward primers for TCR Vbeta segments and 13 reverse primers for TCR Jbeta segments was used. Drawn from immuneACCESS, this table holds only the in-frame rearrangements with V and J called that TCRdb kept. Clones are partly lost; checked studies trace under half to an unresolved V gene and leave the rest unexplained. The sample contains roughly 160,000 clones, around 80% of them found a single time. The ten largest account for 1% of the sample. Sequenced material: PBMCs. The origin of the receptors is a woman aged 45 to 65 in good health and CMV-seropositive.

The chain links TRBV15 to TRBJ2-2; a possible D gene is TRBD1 (6 bases). V lost 2 bases to trimming and J lost 4 bases, with 11 bases between them. The CDR3 has 15 amino acids. In germline, CDR1 is LNHNV, CDR2 YYDKDF (reference sequence). This chain's CDR3 is CATSRQGFLTGELFF. In DNA, the CDR3 is TGTGCCACCAGCAGACAGGGGTTCCTCACCGGGGAGCTGTTTTTT.

The chain is built from TRBV19 and TRBJ2-5; D is possibly TRBD2 (5 bases). The J call may be mistaken, given a closer DNA end match to TRBJ2-7. The CDR3 has 14 residues. Looked up from germline, CDR1 is LNHDA and CDR2 is SQIVND (reference sequence). The DNA for the CDR3 is TGTGCCAGTACTCTGGGAGCCACCTCCTACGAGCAGTACTTC. It specifies CASTLGATSYEQYF.

The chain couples TRBV7-9 to TRBJ1-1; no clear D. CDR1 and CDR2 (germline): SEHNR, FQNEAQ (reference sequence). The CDR3 runs to 14 residues. V was trimmed by 5 bases and J by 1 base, leaving 11 bases between them. CDR3: CASSHRGRNTEAFF. The CDR3 nucleotides are TGTGCCAGCAGCCATCGGGGAAGGAACACTGAAGCTTTCTTT.

On this clone: One end of the junction is discordant with germline, which a read error may explain. This chain connects TRBV7-9 to TRBJ2-7, with 8 bases that match TRBD1. Germline lookup yields CDR1 SEHNR and CDR2 FQNEAQ (reference sequence). The CDR3 is 15 residues long. The CDR3 protein is CSSSPRGTGTYEQYF. The CDR3 region has the DNA TGTTCCAGCAGCCCCCGAGGGACAGGTACCTACGAGCAGTACTTC.

J is TRBJ2-1 and V is TRBV6-5; the match to TRBD2 covers 7 bases. The CDR3 consists of 14 residues. V trimming: 4 bases; J trimming: 4 bases; junction bases outside the gene matches: 4. Germline lookup yields CDR1 MNHEY and CDR2 SVGAGI. Here the CDR3 DNA reads TGTGCCAGCAGTTGGGAGGGGCGGTACAATGAGCAGTTCTTC. This codes for CASSWEGRYNEQFF.

The chain carries TRBV6-1 and TRBJ2-2; 7 bases are shared with TRBD1. The germline V gene encodes CDR1 MNHNS and CDR2 SASEGT. The CDR3 totals 16 residues. With 3 bases clipped from V and 4 bases from J, the junction kept 8 bases outside the gene matches. CDR3 DNA sequence: TGTGCCAGCAGTGACCAGGGGGTTAAAGGCACCGGGGAGCTGTTTTTT. It codes for CASSDQGVKGTGELFF.

V is TRBV5-4 and J is TRBJ2-7; 7 bases are a match to TRBD2. The CDR3 loop spans 13 amino acids. J lost 5 bases, V lost 7 bases, and 9 bases had no gene match. The germline V gene has CDR1 SGHNT and CDR2 YYREEE (reference sequence). The CDR3 protein is CASASGGGNEQYF. The DNA for the CDR3 is TGTGCCAGCGCCTCGGGGGGAGGGAACGAGCAGTACTTC.

The chain combines TRBV19 with TRBJ1-1; no clear D gene. Germline loops: CDR1 LNHDA, CDR2 SQIVND (reference sequence). The CDR3 extends over 15 amino acids. Trimming took off 8 bases at V and 0 bases at J, with 16 bases between the two ends. CDR3 nucleotides: TGTGCCAGTCAGCGGGCCCGGGGAATGAACACTGAAGCTTTCTTT. Amino acid sequence: CASQRARGMNTEAFF. The whole variable domain, remainder taken from reference TRBV19 and TRBJ1-1, is DGGITQSPKYLFRKEGQNVTLSCEQNLNHDAMYWYRQDPGQGLRLIYYSQIVNDFQKGDIAEGYSVSREKKESFPLTVTSAQKNPTAFYLCASQRARGMNTEAFFGQGTRLTVV.

The rearrangement uses TRBV7-2 and TRBJ2-7; the match to TRBD2 covers 8 bases. V was clipped by 1 base and J by 0 bases; unmatched bases: 8. CDR1 is SGHTA, CDR2 FQGNSA, per germline. The CDR3 sequence is 17 residues long. CDR3 bases: TGTGCCAGCAGCTTAGGTAGTGAACTAGCGGCCTCCTACGAGCAGTACTTC. Residues: CASSLGSELAASYEQYF. Supplemented by reference TRBV7-2 and TRBJ2-7, the full variable domain reads GAGVSQSPSNKVTEKGKDVELRCDPISGHTALYWYRQSLGQGLEFLIYFQGNSAPDKSGLPSDRFSAERTGGSVSTLTIQRTQQEDSAVYLCASSLGSELAASYEQYFGPGTRLTVT.

This chain uses TRBV5-6 with TRBJ2-1; possible D gene TRBD2, 5 bases. This CDR3 has 14 residues. The germline CDR1 and CDR2 sequences are SGHDT and YYEEEE. Trimming pared 4 bases from V and 9 bases from J, leaving 17 bases between. CDR3 region: CASSRRELRGEQFF. The CDR3 nucleotides read TGTGCCAGCAGCCGCCGGGAACTTCGCGGTGAGCAGTTCTTC.

This clone was observed a handful of times. This CDR3 is CASSSGTSNEQFF. The CDR3 DNA reads as TGTGCCAGCAGCTCCGGGACTAGTAATGAGCAGTTCTTC. The V call is TRBV7-3, the J call TRBJ2-1; 8 positions agree with TRBD2. The CDR3 spans 13 residues. Germline values: CDR1 SGHTA, CDR2 FQGTGA. Losses at the gene ends were 4 bases for V and 7 bases for J; bases not matched to a gene: 3.

The rearrangement links TRBV7-2 to TRBJ2-3; D is ambiguous. Germline V lookup: CDR1 SGHTA, CDR2 FQGNSA. CDR3 length: 14 amino acids. The V end lost 1 base, the J end lost 2 bases, and 7 bases lay between the germline ends. Here the CDR3 reads CASSLDTTTDTQYF. CDR3 DNA: TGTGCCAGCAGCTTAGACACTACCACAGATACGCAGTATTTT.

The V gene is TRBV10-3, the J gene TRBJ1-1; D gene uncertain. Trimming pared 7 bases from V and 1 base from J, leaving 10 bases between. The CDR3 has 13 residues. In germline, CDR1 is ENHRY, CDR2 SYGVKD. In DNA, the CDR3 is TGTGCCATCACGGTGGTAGCGAACACTGAAGCTTTCTTT. Protein: CAITVVANTEAFF.

The chain uses TRBV19 and TRBJ1-4; D call uncertain. Germline assignment: CDR1 LNHDA and CDR2 SQIVND (reference sequence). The V end lost 3 bases, the J end lost 0 bases, and 8 bases lay between the germline ends. This CDR3 comprises 15 residues. CDR3 protein: CASSIRRATNEKLFF. In DNA, the CDR3 is TGTGCCAGTAGTATTCGGAGGGCAACTAATGAAAAACTGTTTTTT.

This clone came up a few times. This chain links TRBV5-6 with TRBJ2-5; 10 bases agree with TRBD2. V gave up 4 bases and J gave up 4 bases; unmatched junction bases: 10. The germline V gene encodes CDR1 SGHDT and CDR2 YYEEEE. The CDR3 runs 16 residues. This CDR3 is CASSPLAGAPRETQYF. In nucleotides, the CDR3 is TGTGCCAGCAGCCCCCTAGCGGGGGCCCCAAGAGAGACCCAGTACTTC.

The chain links TRBV27 to TRBJ2-7; possible D gene TRBD1, 6 bases. The CDR3 is 16 residues long. CDR1 and CDR2 from the germline V gene are MNHEY and SMNVEV (reference sequence). Trimming removed 7 bases from V and 0 bases from J, with 19 bases in between. CDR3 loop: CASTLARAGASYEQYF. In DNA form, the CDR3 reads TGTGCCAGCACCCTCGCACGGGCAGGGGCCTCCTACGAGCAGTACTTC.

The chain has TRBV7-2 and TRBJ1-2; D is perhaps TRBD1 (5 bases). Germline-derived CDR1 and CDR2 are SGHTA and FQGNSA. The CDR3 totals 17 residues. The V and J ends lost 4 bases and 4 bases respectively, with 22 bases between them. As DNA, the CDR3 is TGTGCCAGCAGCTCTATGGTGGCATCAGGGATGGTCTATGGCTACACCTTC. Translation: CASSSMVASGMVYGYTF.

The chain uses TRBV28 and TRBJ2-7; D is ambiguous. The CDR3 loop spans 13 amino acids. Trimming removed 10 bases from V and 2 bases from J, with 15 bases in between. Germline V lookup: CDR1 MDHEN, CDR2 SYDVKM. DNA of the CDR3: TGTGCCACCGCGGAGCGAGCAACCTACGAGCAGTACTTC. Its protein product is CATAERATYEQYF.

As DNA, the CDR3 is TGTGCCAGCAGTTTCGGGGGAGCTAACTATGGCTACACCTTC. Its translation is CASSFGGANYGYTF. The chain combines TRBV28 with TRBJ1-2; D perhaps matches TRBD1 (5 bases). The length of the CDR3 is 14 residues. CDR1 is MDHEN, CDR2 SYDVKM, per germline. With 3 bases removed from V and 0 bases from J, the gap between germline ends came to 8 bases.

As to this clone: This specimen includes other DNA sequences encoding the same CDR3. The chain joins TRBV28 to TRBJ1-1; 9 nucleotides match TRBD1. This CDR3 is 16 amino acids long. CDR1 is MDHEN, CDR2 SYDVKM, per germline. J was trimmed by 1 base and V by 1 base; bases with no gene match: 4. The CDR3 DNA reads TGTGCCAGCAGTTTATTCCCGGGACAGGGGAACACTGAAGCTTTCTTT. Protein: CASSLFPGQGNTEAFF.

The J gene is TRBJ2-7, the V gene TRBV28, with 8 bases matching TRBD2. Germline trimming cut 6 bases from V and 2 bases from J; bases unmatched to any gene: 6. CDR3 length: 14 residues. Per the germline V gene, CDR1 is MDHEN and CDR2 is SYDVKM. The CDR3 loop is CASRQAGATYEQYF. CDR3 bases: TGTGCCAGCAGACAAGCGGGAGCAACCTACGAGCAGTACTTC.

The sample holds one count of this clone. The rearrangement uses TRBV27 and TRBJ2-1, with a weak D call TRBD2 (7 bases). The CDR3 runs to 15 residues. V lost 6 bases and J lost 8, with 20 bases in between. The germline V gene has CDR1 MNHEY and CDR2 SMNVEV (reference sequence). CDR3 sequence: CASRIGGLLGDEQFF. The DNA for the CDR3 is TGTGCCAGCAGAATAGGGGGACTACTTGGCGATGAGCAGTTCTTC.

This sequence joins TRBV7-2 and TRBJ1-2; TRBD1 matches 10 bases. Per the germline V gene, CDR1 is SGHTA and CDR2 is FQGNSA. J gave up 6 bases and V 1 base, and 2 bases lay outside the gene matches. This CDR3 has 14 amino acids. The CDR3 here is CASSLVGTGDGYTF. The CDR3 DNA sequence: TGTGCCAGCAGCTTAGTTGGGACAGGGGATGGCTACACCTTC.

This clone was detected once. The J gene is TRBJ2-1, the V gene TRBV9, with 11 bases lining up with TRBD2. This CDR3 comprises 15 residues. V trimming: 0 bases; J trimming: 5 bases; junction bases outside the gene matches: 1. The germline V gene has CDR1 SGDLS and CDR2 YYNGEE. In DNA, the CDR3 is TGTGCCAGCAGCGTAGCTAGCGGGGGGCACAATGAGCAGTTCTTC. Translating it yields CASSVASGGHNEQFF. The whole variable domain, remainder taken from reference TRBV9 and TRBJ2-1, is DSGVTQTPKHLITATGQRVTLRCSPRSGDLSVYWYQQSLDQGLQFLIQYYNGEERAKGNILERFSAQQFPDLHSELNLSSLELGDSALYFCASSVASGGHNEQFFGPGTRLTVL.

V usage is TRBV14 and J usage is TRBJ2-3; D call uncertain. V shed 4 bases and J shed 2 bases, with 10 bases lying between them. CDR1 is SGHDN, CDR2 FVKESK, per germline. The CDR3 covers 14 residues. CDR3 loop: CASSPLLNTDTQYF. CDR3 DNA sequence: TGTGCCAGCAGCCCCTTGCTAAACACAGATACGCAGTATTTT.

J is TRBJ1-6 and V is TRBV11-2; 8 bases are shared with TRBD1. The junction had 7 bases not matched to a gene; V was cut back by 5 bases and J by 7 bases. CDR1 is SGHAT, CDR2 FQNNGV, per germline. This CDR3 is built from 15 residues. The CDR3 sequence is CASSRFGQGNSPLHF. Written as DNA, the CDR3 is TGTGCCAGCAGCCGATTCGGACAGGGCAATTCACCCCTCCACTTT.

The rearrangement joins TRBV21-1 to TRBJ1-6; the DNA was not compared with TRBD1, the D call given in the table. TRBV21-1 counts as a pseudogene. The CDR3 is made up of 15 amino acids. The CDR3, as DNA: TGTGCCAGCAGCTCGACAGGGGGCCCCGGTTCACCCCTCCACTTT. Its protein product is CASSSTGGPGSPLHF.

The chain carries TRBV5-1 and TRBJ2-3, with D possibly TRBD2 on 6 matching bases. Trimming removed 7 bases from V and 6 bases from J, with 12 bases in between. CDR1 is SGHRS and CDR2 is YFSETQ in the germline V gene. There are 12 residues in the CDR3. CDR3 residues: CASSTSGDTQYF. The CDR3 DNA follows: TGCGCCAGCTCCACCAGCGGGGATACGCAGTATTTT.